The clone carrying this T cell receptor (beta chain) was observed many times. Its antigen is still unknown. As it was prepared, the TCRbeta library received unique molecular identifiers. TCRdb ran MiXCR on the PCR reads and lists one entry per CDR3 protein. Of fewer than 750,000 distinct CDR3 sequences in the sample, under 30% were seen once. The data derive from a study of T-cell reconstitution after alpha-beta-depleted transplantation in children. Points from the study as a whole: Recipient T cells and thymic progenitors that survived gave rise to the high TCRbeta diversity observed at day 60 in some patients. At one year after transplant, newly produced T cells mostly accounted for T-cell counts and diversity. Expanded clones from the graft, numbering several hundred, reportedly supplied alpha-beta T cells about two months after transplant.

This CDR3 is built from 14 residues. CDR1 is MNHNS and CDR2 is SASEGT in the germline V gene. V lost 6 bases, J lost 7 bases, and 9 bases stayed unmatched. The V call is TRBV6-1, the J call TRBJ2-5; 9 nucleotides align to TRBD1. The source of this sequence is a boy under two years old who had a stem cell transplant for acute myeloid leukemia, so the T cells may come from the graft donor. The source was PBMCs, mostly from graft donor cells, collected 360 days after TCRalphabeta/CD19-depleted stem cell transplant. Here the CDR3 reads CASSPPGQGWTQYF. The CDR3 region has the DNA TGTGCCAGCAGCCCCCCCGGACAGGGGTGGACCCAGTACTTC.